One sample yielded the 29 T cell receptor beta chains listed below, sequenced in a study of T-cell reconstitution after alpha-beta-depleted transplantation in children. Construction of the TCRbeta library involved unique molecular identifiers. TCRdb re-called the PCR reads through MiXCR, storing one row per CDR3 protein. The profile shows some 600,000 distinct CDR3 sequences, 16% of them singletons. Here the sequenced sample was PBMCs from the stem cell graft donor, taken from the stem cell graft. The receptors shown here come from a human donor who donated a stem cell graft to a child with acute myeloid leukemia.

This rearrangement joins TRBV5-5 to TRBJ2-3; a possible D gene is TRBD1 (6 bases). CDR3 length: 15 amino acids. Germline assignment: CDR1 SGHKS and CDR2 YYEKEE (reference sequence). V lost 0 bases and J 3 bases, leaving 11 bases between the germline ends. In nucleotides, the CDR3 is TGTGCCAGCAGCTTGGATGTCAGGGGAACAGATACGCAGTATTTT. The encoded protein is CASSLDVRGTDTQYF.

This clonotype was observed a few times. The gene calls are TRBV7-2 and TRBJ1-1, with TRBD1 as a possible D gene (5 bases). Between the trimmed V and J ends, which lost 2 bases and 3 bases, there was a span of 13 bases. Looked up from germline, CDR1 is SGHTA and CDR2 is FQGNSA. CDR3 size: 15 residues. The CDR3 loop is CASSLTPGPYTEAFF. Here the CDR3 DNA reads TGTGCCAGCAGCTTAACACCGGGACCTTACACTGAAGCTTTCTTT.

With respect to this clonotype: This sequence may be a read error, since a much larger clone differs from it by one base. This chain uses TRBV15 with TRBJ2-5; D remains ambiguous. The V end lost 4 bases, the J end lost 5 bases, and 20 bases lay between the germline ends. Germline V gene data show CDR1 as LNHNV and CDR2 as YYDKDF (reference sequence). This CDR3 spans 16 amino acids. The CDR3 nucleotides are TGTGCCACCAGCACAGCCCCCGACACTTCCCGTGAGACCCAGTACTTC. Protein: CATSTAPDTSRETQYF.

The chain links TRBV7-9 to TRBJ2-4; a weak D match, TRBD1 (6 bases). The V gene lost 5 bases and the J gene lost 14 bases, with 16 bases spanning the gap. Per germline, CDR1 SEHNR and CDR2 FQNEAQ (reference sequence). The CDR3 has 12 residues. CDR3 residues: CASSPTGTLKYF. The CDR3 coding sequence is TGTGCCAGCAGCCCCACGGGGACACTAAAGTACTTC.

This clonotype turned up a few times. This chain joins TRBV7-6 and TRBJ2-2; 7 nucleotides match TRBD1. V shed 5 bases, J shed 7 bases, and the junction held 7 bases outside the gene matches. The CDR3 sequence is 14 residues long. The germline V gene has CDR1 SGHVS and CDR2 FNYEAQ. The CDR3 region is CASSPRGQVGELFF. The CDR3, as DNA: TGTGCCAGCAGCCCGAGGGGGCAGGTCGGGGAGCTGTTTTTT.

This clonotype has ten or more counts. CDR3 DNA: TGCAGCGTTGAAAAGCACGCTGGAAGGGCGCAGTATTTT. This translates into CSVEKHAGRAQYF. The genes are TRBV29-1 and TRBJ2-3; no reliable D call. Trimming took off 2 bases at V and 10 bases at J, with 16 bases between the two ends. The CDR3 sequence is 13 residues long. Germline loops: CDR1 SQVTM, CDR2 ANQGSEA.

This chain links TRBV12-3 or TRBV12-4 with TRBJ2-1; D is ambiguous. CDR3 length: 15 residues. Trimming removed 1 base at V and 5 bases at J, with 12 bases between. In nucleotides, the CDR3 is TGTGCCAGCAGTTTAGTCAATATACGTAACAATGAGCAGTTCTTC. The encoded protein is CASSLVNIRNNEQFF.

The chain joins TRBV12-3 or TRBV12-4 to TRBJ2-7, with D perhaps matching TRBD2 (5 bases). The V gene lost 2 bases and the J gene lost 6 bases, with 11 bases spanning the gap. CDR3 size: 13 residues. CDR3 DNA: TGTGCCAGCAGTTTAACCCCCGGGATCGAGCAGTACTTC. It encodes CASSLTPGIEQYF.

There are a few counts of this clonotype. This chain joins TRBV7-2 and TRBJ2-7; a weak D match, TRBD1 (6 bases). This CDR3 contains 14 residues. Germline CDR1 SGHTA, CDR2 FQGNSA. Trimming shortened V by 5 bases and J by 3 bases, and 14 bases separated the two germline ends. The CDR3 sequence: CASSKQGGLYEQYV. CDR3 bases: TGTGCCAGCAGCAAACAGGGCGGACTCTACGAGCAGTACGTC.

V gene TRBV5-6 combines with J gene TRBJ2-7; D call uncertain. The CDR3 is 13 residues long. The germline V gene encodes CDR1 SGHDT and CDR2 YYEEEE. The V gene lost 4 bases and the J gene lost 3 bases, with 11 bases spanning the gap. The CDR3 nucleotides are TGTGCCAGCAGCCTACAGCGCCTCTACGAGCAGTACTTC. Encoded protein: CASSLQRLYEQYF.

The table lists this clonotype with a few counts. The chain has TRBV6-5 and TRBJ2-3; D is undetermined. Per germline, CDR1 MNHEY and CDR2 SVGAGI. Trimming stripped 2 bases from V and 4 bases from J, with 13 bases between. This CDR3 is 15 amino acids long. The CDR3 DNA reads TGTGCCAGCAGTTACGATCAGGCCAGCCCAGATACGCAGTATTTT. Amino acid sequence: CASSYDQASPDTQYF.

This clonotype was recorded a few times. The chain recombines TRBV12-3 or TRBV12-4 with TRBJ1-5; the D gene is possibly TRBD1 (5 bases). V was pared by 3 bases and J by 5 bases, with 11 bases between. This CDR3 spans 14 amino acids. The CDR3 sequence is CASSLGPGHQPQHF. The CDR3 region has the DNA TGTGCCAGCAGTTTGGGACCGGGGCATCAGCCCCAGCATTTT.

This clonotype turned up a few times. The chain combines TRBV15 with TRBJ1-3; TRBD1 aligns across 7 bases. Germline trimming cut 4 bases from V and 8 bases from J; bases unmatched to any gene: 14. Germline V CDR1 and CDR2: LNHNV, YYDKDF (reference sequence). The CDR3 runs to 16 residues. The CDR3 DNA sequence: TGTGCCACCAGCAAACGAACGCAGGGAGGGACAGACACCATATATTTT. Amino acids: CATSKRTQGGTDTIYF.

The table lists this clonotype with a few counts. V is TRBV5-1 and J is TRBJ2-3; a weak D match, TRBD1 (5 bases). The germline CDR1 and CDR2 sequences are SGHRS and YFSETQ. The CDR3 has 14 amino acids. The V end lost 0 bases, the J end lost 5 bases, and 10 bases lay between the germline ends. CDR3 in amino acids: CASSLVTGQDTQYF. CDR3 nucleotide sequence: TGCGCCAGCAGCTTGGTTACCGGACAAGATACGCAGTATTTT.

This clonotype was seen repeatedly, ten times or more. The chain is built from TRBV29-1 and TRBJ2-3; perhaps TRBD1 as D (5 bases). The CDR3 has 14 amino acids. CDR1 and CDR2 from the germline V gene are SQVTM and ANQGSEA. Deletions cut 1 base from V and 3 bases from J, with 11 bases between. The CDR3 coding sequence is TGCAGCGTTGAAGTAGGGGCCTGGACAGATACGCAGTATTTT. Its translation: CSVEVGAWTDTQYF.

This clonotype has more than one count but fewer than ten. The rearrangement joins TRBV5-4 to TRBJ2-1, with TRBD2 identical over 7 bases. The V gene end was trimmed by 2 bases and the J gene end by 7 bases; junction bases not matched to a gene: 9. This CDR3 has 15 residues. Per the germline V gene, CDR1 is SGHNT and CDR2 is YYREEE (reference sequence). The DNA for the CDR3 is TGTGCCAGCAGCTTCTATGCTAGCGGAAGGAATGAGCAGTTCTTC. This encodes CASSFYASGRNEQFF.

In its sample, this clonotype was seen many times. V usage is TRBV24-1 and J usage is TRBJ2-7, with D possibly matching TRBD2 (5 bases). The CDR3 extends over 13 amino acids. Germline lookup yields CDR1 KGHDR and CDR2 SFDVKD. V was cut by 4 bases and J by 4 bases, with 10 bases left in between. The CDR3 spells CATSDTLGYEQYF. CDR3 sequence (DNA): TGTGCCACCAGTGACACACTAGGATACGAGCAGTACTTC.

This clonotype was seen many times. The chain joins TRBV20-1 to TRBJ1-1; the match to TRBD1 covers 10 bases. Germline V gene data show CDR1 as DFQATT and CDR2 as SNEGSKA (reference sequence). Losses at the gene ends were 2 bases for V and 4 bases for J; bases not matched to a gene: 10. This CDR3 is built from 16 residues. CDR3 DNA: TGCAGTGCTAGAAACCGGGACAGGGGTCTGGGCACTGAAGCTTTCTTT. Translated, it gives CSARNRDRGLGTEAFF.

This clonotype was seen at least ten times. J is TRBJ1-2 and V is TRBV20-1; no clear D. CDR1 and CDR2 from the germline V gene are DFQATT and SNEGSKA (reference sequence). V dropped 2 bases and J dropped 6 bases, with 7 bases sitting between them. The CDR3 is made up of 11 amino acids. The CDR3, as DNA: TGCAGTGCTAGAACGGGGAATGGCTACACCTTC. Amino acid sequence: CSARTGNGYTF.

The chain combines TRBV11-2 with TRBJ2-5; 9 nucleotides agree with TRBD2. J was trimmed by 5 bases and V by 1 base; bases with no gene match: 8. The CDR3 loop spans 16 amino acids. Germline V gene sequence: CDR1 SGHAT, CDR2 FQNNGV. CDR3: CASSLASGGPLETQYF. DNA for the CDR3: TGTGCCAGCAGCTTAGCCAGCGGGGGGCCTTTGGAGACCCAGTACTTC. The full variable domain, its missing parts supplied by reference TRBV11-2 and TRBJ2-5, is EAGVAQSPRYKIIEKRQSVAFWCNPISGHATLYWYQQILGQGPKLLIQFQNNGVVDDSQLPKDRFSAERLKGVDSTLKIQPAKLEDSAVYLCASSLASGGPLETQYFGPGTRLLVL.

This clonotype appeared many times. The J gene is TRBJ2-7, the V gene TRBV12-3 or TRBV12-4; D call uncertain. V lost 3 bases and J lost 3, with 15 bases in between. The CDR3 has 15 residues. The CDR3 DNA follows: TGTGCCAGCAGTTTCCCCCCCGGAAGGAGCTACGAGCAGTACTTC. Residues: CASSFPPGRSYEQYF.

CDR3 residues: CSVTGTGVNEQFF. The CDR3 DNA reads TGCAGCGTCACCGGGACAGGGGTCAATGAGCAGTTCTTC. J is TRBJ2-1 and V is TRBV29-1; TRBD1 aligns across 10 bases. Trimming at V came to 6 bases and at J to 6 bases, leaving 5 bases not matched to a gene. The CDR3 has 13 residues. Germline V gives CDR1 SQVTM, CDR2 ANQGSEA.

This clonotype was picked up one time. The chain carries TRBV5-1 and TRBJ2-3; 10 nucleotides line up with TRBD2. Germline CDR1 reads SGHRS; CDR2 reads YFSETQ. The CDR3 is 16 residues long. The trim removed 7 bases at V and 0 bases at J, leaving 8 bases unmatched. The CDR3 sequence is CASGRTSGASTDTQYF. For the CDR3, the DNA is TGCGCCAGCGGAAGGACTAGCGGTGCCAGCACAGATACGCAGTATTTT.

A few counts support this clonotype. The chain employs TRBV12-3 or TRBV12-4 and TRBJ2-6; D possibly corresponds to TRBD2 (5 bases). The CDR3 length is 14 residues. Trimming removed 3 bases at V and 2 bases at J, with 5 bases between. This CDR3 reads CASSLRAGANVLTF. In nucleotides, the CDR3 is TGTGCCAGCAGTTTGAGGGCTGGGGCCAACGTCCTGACTTTC.

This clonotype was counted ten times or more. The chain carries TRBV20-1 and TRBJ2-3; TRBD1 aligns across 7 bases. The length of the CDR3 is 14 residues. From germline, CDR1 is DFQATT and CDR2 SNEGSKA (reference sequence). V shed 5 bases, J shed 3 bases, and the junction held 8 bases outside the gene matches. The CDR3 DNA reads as TGCAGTGCTGGGGACAGCATTCCTACAGATACGCAGTATTTT. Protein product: CSAGDSIPTDTQYF.

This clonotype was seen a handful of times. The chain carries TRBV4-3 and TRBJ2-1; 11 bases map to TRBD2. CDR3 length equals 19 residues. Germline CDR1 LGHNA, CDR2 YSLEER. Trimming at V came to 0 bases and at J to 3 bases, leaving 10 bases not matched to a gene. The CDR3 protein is CASSQDVPPSGGIYNEQFF. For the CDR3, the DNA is TGCGCCAGCAGCCAAGACGTTCCACCTAGCGGGGGGATCTACAATGAGCAGTTCTTC.

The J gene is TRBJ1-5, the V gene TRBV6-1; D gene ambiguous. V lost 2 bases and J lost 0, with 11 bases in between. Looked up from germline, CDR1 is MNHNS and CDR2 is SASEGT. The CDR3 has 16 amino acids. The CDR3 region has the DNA TGTGCCAGCAGTGAAAGGCCAGTAAGTAGCAATCAGCCCCAGCATTTT. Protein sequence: CASSERPVSSNQPQHF.

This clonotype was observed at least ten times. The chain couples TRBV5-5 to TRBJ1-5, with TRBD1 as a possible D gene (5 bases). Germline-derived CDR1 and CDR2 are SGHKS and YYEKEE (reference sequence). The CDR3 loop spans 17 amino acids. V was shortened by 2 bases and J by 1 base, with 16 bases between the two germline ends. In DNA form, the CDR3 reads TGTGCCAGCAGCTTCGGCAGGGAACTTTTGAGCAATCAGCCCCAGCATTTT. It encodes CASSFGRELLSNQPQHF.

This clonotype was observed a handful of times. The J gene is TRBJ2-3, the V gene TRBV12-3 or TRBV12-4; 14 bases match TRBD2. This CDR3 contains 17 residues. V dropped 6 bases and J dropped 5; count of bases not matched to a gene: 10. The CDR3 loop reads CASRGTSGGPRRDTQYF. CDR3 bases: TGTGCCAGCAGGGGGACTAGCGGGGGACCGAGACGAGATACGCAGTATTTT.